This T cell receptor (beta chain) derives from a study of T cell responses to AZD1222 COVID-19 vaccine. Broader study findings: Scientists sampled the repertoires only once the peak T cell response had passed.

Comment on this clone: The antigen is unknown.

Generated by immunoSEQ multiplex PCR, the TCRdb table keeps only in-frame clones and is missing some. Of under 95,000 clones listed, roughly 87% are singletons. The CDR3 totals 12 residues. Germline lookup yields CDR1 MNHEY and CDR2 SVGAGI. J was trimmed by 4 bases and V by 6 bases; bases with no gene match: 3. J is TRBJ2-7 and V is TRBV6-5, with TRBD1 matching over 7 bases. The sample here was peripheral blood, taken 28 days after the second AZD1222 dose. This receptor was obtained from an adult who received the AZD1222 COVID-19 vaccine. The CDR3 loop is CASRKTGYEQYF. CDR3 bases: TGTGCCAGCAGAAAGACAGGGTACGAGCAGTACTTC.